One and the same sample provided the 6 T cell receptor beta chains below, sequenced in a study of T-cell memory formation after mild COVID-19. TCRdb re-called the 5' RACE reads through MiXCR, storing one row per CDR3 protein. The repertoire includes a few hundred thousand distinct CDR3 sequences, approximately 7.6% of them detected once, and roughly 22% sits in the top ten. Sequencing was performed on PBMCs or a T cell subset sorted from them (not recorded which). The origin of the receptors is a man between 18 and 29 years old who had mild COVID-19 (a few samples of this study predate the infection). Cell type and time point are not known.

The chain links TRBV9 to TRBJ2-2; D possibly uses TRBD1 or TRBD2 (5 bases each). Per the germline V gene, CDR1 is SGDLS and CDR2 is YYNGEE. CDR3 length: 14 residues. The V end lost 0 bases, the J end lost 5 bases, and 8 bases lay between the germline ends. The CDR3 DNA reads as TGTGCCAGCAGCGTAGTTTGGGGGACCGGGGAGCTGTTTTTT. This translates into CASSVVWGTGELFF.

The CDR3 bases are TGCGCCAGCAGCCAAGTGGAGGGAGTCGCTCAGTTCTTC. It specifies CASSQVEGVAQFF. V usage is TRBV4-3 and J usage is TRBJ2-1; D possibly corresponds to TRBD2 (6 bases). From germline, CDR1 is LGHNA and CDR2 YSLEER. Trimming left V 1 base short and J 13 bases short, with 14 bases between. This CDR3 spans 13 amino acids.

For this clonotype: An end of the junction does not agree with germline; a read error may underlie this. Written as DNA, the CDR3 is TGTGCTAGCAGTTCTAGGGTGAATGAAAAACTGTTTTTT. Amino acids: CASSSRVNEKLFF. V gene TRBV7-7 combines with J gene TRBJ1-4; unclear D gene. This CDR3 comprises 13 residues. Germline-derived CDR1 and CDR2 are SSHAT and FNYEAQ (reference sequence).

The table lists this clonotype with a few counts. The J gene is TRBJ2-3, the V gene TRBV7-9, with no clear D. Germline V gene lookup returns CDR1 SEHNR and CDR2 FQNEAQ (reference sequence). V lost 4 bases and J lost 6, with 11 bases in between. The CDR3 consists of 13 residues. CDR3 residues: CASSSPGADTQYF. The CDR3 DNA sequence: TGTGCCAGCAGCTCCCCGGGCGCGGATACGCAGTATTTT.

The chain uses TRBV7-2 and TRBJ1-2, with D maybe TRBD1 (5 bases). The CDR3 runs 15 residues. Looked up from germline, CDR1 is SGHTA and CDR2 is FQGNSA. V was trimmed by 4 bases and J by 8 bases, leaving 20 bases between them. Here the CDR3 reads CASSSGVGAQVGYTF. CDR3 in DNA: TGTGCCAGCAGCTCGGGGGTTGGGGCCCAAGTAGGCTACACCTTC. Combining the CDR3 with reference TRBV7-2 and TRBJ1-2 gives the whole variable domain GAGVSQSPSNKVTEKGKDVELRCDPISGHTALYWYRQSLGQGLEFLIYFQGNSAPDKSGLPSDRFSAERTGGSVSTLTIQRTQQEDSAVYLCASSSGVGAQVGYTFGSGTRLTVV.

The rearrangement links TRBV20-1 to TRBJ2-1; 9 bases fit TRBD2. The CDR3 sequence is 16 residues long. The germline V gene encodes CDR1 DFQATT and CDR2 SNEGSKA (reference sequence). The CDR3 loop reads CRTTYLAGRGPNEQFF. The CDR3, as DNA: TGCAGAACTACGTACCTAGCGGGGAGAGGCCCCAATGAGCAGTTCTTC.